This is a list of T cell receptor beta chains from one sample in a study of radiation and T cells in renal cell carcinoma. Data came from immunoSEQ multiplex PCR; TCRdb stores just in-frame clones and leaves some out. The sample contains roughly 60,000 clones, roughly four fifths of which appear only once. The sequenced sample was blood, obtained from a patient whose treatment included radiotherapy and nephrectomy. Every receptor here comes from a man aged 60-69 years with renal cell carcinoma. Both conserved end residues are part of each CDR3. A D gene is named only where the DNA matches it firmly. Part of the rows lack a size; the others show once, few, many or a class for expanded clones.

-,once,TRBV27,TRBJ1-1,CASSSSTYTEAFF,TGTGCCAGCAGTTCCAGTACCTACACTGAAGCTTTCTTT
-,few,TRBV10-1,TRBJ2-3,CASSEYRRVQYF,TGCGCCAGCAGTGAGTACCGCCGAGTGCAGTATTTT
-,-,TRBV10-3,TRBJ2-3,CAISDGSNPDTQYF,TGTGCCATCAGTGACGGATCTAACCCAGATACGCAGTATTTT
-,-,TRBV21-1,TRBJ2-1,CASSPPETADNEQFF,TGTGCCAGCAGCCCCCCGGAGACAGCAGATAATGAGCAGTTCTTC
-,-,TRBV9,TRBJ2-2,CASSVVGRQGKNTGELFF,TGTGCCAGCAGCGTAGTGGGTCGTCAGGGAAAGAACACCGGGGAGCTGTTTTTT
TRBD1,-,TRBV7-6,TRBJ1-1,CASSSRTGGLTEAFF,TGTGCCAGCAGCTCCCGGACAGGGGGCTTAACTGAAGCTTTCTTT
-,-,TRBV7-2,TRBJ2-5,CASSLSSGMWETQYF,TGTGCCAGCAGTTTATCCTCGGGAATGTGGGAGACCCAGTACTTC
-,once,TRBV29-1,TRBJ2-2,CSARTGVNTGELFF,TGCAGCGCCCGGACCGGAGTGAACACCGGGGAGCTGTTTTTT
-,-,TRBV14,TRBJ1-4,CASSQDLAGANEKLFF,TGTGCCAGCAGCCAAGATCTGGCAGGAGCTAATGAAAAACTGTTTTTT
-,-,TRBV27,TRBJ2-1,CASRSLGLNEQFF,TGTGCCAGCAGATCTCTCGGACTCAATGAGCAGTTCTTC
-,-,TRBV7-2,TRBJ2-1,CASSLSGVYPYNEQFF,TGTGCCAGCAGCCTCTCGGGGGTTTACCCCTACAATGAGCAGTTCTTC
-,-,TRBV6-1,TRBJ2-1,CASSVDLGRYNEQFF,TGTGCCAGCAGTGTGGACCTTGGGCGCTACAATGAGCAGTTCTTC
TRBD2,few,TRBV6-6,TRBJ2-5,CASSAGTSEETQYF,TGTGCCAGCAGCGCCGGGACTAGCGAGGAGACCCAGTACTTC
-,-,TRBV10-3,TRBJ2-3,CALRPGRTDTQYF,TGTGCCCTCCGGCCGGGGCGTACAGATACGCAGTATTTT
-,-,TRBV5-1,TRBJ1-1,CASSVTGNTEAFF,TGCGCCAGCAGCGTGACAGGGAACACTGAAGCTTTCTTT
-,-,TRBV10-3,TRBJ1-1,CAISDPKTGSAEAFF,TGTGCCATCAGTGACCCTAAAACAGGGAGCGCTGAAGCTTTCTTT
TRBD2,-,TRBV5-1,TRBJ2-5,CASSTRTSGGAKKTQYF,TGCGCCAGCAGCACCCGGACTAGCGGGGGAGCGAAAAAGACCCAGTACTTC
-,-,TRBV19,TRBJ1-5,CATSPLFGNQPQHF,TGTGCCACCTCCCCCCTTTTTGGCAATCAGCCCCAGCATTTT
-,-,TRBV5-4,TRBJ1-4,CASSLAPGQSTEKLFF,TGTGCCAGCAGCTTGGCTCCCGGGCAAAGCACTGAAAAACTGTTTTTT
TRBD2,-,TRBV5-1,TRBJ2-1,CASSQTSDPYNEQFF,TGCGCCAGCAGCCAGACTAGCGACCCCTACAATGAGCAGTTCTTC
TRBD2,-,TRBV7-9,TRBJ2-5,CASSLSSGRETQYF,TGTGCCAGCAGCTTAAGTAGCGGGAGAGAGACCCAGTACTTC
-,-,TRBV7-7,TRBJ2-5,CASSPRVQETQYF,TGTGCCAGCAGCCCCCGGGTCCAAGAGACCCAGTACTTC
-,-,TRBV21-1,TRBJ1-1,CASSKEYMGGDTEAFF,TGTGCCAGCAGCAAAGAGTATATGGGGGGGGACACTGAAGCTTTCTTT
TRBD1,-,TRBV2,TRBJ2-6,CASTEGQGYGANVLTF,TGTGCCAGCACCGAGGGACAGGGTTATGGGGCCAACGTCCTGACTTTC
-,-,TRBV19,TRBJ1-3,CASRPDQISGNTIYF,TGTGCCAGTAGGCCAGATCAGATCTCTGGAAACACCATATATTTT
-,few,TRBV30,TRBJ1-2,CAWIAAGYGYTF,TGTGCCTGGATTGCCGCGGGCTATGGCTACACCTTC
-,-,TRBV5-1,TRBJ1-1,CASSSQGPEAFF,TGCGCCAGCAGCAGTCAGGGGCCTGAAGCTTTCTTT
TRBD1,-,TRBV5-1,TRBJ1-6,CASGRDSLPGGYNSPLHF,TGCGCCAGCGGCCGGGACAGCCTCCCAGGGGGTTATAATTCACCCCTCCACTTT